This T cell receptor (beta chain) was identified during a study of a mutant IDH1 vaccine in newly diagnosed glioma. Study summary: Vaccines began 4-6 weeks after radiotherapy alone, or with temozolomide cycles. Treated patients comprised around 62% males and 37.5% females, mean age about 38 years. Every participant had undergone radiotherapy, temozolomide, or both before, and most underwent both.

V was shortened by 7 bases and J by 5 bases, with 9 bases between the two germline ends. The germline gives CDR1 MGHDK, CDR2 SYGVNS. This CDR3 is 13 amino acids long. In the case of this clone: The antigen is not known.

The repertoire was sequenced with immunoSEQ multiplex PCR; TCRdb's copy has only in-frame clones and lacks some. The top ten hold 3.8% of the sample, which has some 60,000 clones, roughly 80% seen once. Time point given: week 47, end of study. In every dose of vaccine, 300 ug of mutant IDH1 20-mer peptide was given alongside topical imiquimod. Donors harbored newly found WHO grade 3 or 4 IDH1-mutant, ATRX-lost astrocytomas. Sequencing was performed on PBMCs, taken from a glioma patient whose treatment included an IDH1 peptide vaccine. This chain connects TRBV25-1 to TRBJ1-6; D may be TRBD1 (5 bases). The sequence derives from a man aged 25-40 years with glioma. The chain's CDR3 is CASTGLHNSPLHF. The CDR3 nucleotides read TGTGCCAGCACGGGACTGCATAATTCACCCCTCCACTTT.